These 20 T cell receptor beta chains came from one sample sequenced in a study of blood T cells in healthy people across ages (dated by TCRdb to about 2015). Library creation used 5' RACE. TCRdb records Illumina HiSeq 2500 as the sequencer. A second about 6 to 11 cycle PCR used a sample-barcoded 5' primer and a J-beta primer mix. TCRdb reworked the public reads: Q25 trimming with fastp, MiXCR clone assembly, productive beta chains retained. Every CDR3 protein is listed once, alongside the most common genes and DNA of its rows. For this sample there are approximately 1.5 million distinct CDR3 sequences; under 55% appear just once. Around 4% of the sample rests with the top ten. The sequencing input was blood. These receptors were collected from a woman younger than 35 in good health.

This chain connects TRBV7-2 to TRBJ2-7; possibly TRBD2 for D (5 bases). CDR1 SGHTA and CDR2 FQGNSA come from the germline V gene. V gave up 8 bases and J gave up 5 bases, with 16 bases separating them. CDR3 size: 13 residues. This chain's CDR3 is CASGYFMRDEQYF. CDR3 coding DNA: TGTGCCAGCGGGTATTTTATGCGGGACGAGCAGTACTTC. The complete variable domain, with remaining parts taken from reference TRBV7-2 and TRBJ2-7, reads GAGVSQSPSNKVTEKGKDVELRCDPISGHTALYWYRQSLGQGLEFLIYFQGNSAPDKSGLPSDRFSAERTGGSVSTLTIQRTQQEDSAVYLCASGYFMRDEQYFGPGTRLTVT.

The rearrangement uses TRBV6-1 and TRBJ2-7, with TRBD1 matching over 8 bases. Germline V gene lookup returns CDR1 MNHNS and CDR2 SASEGT. The CDR3 extends over 14 amino acids. V dropped 10 bases and J dropped 2; count of bases not matched to a gene: 10. CDR3 in amino acids: CATSFDRGPYEQYF. The CDR3 coding sequence is TGTGCCACATCCTTCGACAGGGGTCCCTACGAGCAGTACTTC.

V gene TRBV12-3 or TRBV12-4 combines with J gene TRBJ2-1; 9 nucleotides agree with TRBD1. With 5 bases clipped from V and 6 bases from J, the junction kept 5 bases outside the gene matches. This CDR3 comprises 14 residues. CDR3 coding DNA: TGTGCCAGCAGTCCCGGGACAGGGATCAATGAGCAGTTCTTC. It codes for CASSPGTGINEQFF.

The chain links TRBV29-1 to TRBJ1-5; a possible D gene is TRBD1 (6 bases). Trimming took 2 bases from V and 3 from J, leaving 8 bases between them. Per the germline V gene, CDR1 is SQVTM and CDR2 is ANQGSEA. The CDR3 covers 13 residues. CDR3 in DNA: TGCAGCGTTGAACAGGGGTTCAATCAGCCCCAGCATTTT. Protein product: CSVEQGFNQPQHF.

This chain joins TRBV20-1 and TRBJ2-1; TRBD1 might be the D (6 bases). The germline gives CDR1 DFQATT, CDR2 SNEGSKA (reference sequence). Deletions cut 6 bases from V and 0 bases from J, with 15 bases between. This CDR3 spans 15 amino acids. This CDR3 is CSAKTGTNSYNEQFF. The DNA of the CDR3 is TGCAGTGCCAAGACCGGGACAAACTCCTACAATGAGCAGTTCTTC.

V usage is TRBV6-5 and J usage is TRBJ1-2; 8 bases align to TRBD1. Per germline, CDR1 MNHEY and CDR2 SVGAGI. Trimming cost V 2 bases and J 6 bases; bases outside gene matches: 5. The CDR3 runs to 14 residues. The CDR3 reads CASSYQTGANGYTF. In nucleotides, the CDR3 is TGTGCCAGCAGTTACCAGACAGGGGCTAATGGCTACACCTTC.

This clonotype was found a few times. The J gene is TRBJ2-2, the V gene TRBV4-3; TRBD2 matches at 8 bases. Unmatched junction bases numbered 4, after V lost 0 bases and J lost 4 bases. Looked up from germline, CDR1 is LGHNA and CDR2 is YSLEER. CDR3 length: 16 amino acids. The CDR3 reads CASSQEAGASTGELFF. In nucleotides, the CDR3 is TGCGCCAGCAGCCAAGAAGCGGGGGCAAGCACCGGGGAGCTGTTTTTT.

This clonotype was picked up a small number of times. V is TRBV7-9 and J is TRBJ1-1; 7 bases are shared with TRBD1. Germline V lookup: CDR1 SEHNR, CDR2 FQNEAQ (reference sequence). This CDR3 comprises 14 residues. The V gene end was trimmed by 10 bases and the J gene end by 1 base; junction bases not matched to a gene: 9. CDR3 nucleotides: TGTGCCACCAGGGGGGACTCAACGAACACTGAAGCTTTCTTT. Amino acid sequence: CATRGDSTNTEAFF.

The table lists this clonotype with a few counts. The rearrangement joins TRBV4-3 to TRBJ1-4, with 8 bases identical to TRBD1. The CDR3 covers 15 residues. Germline assignment: CDR1 LGHNA and CDR2 YSLEER. V shed 4 bases, J shed 5 bases, and the junction held 6 bases outside the gene matches. CDR3 sequence: CASSRGQGRNEKLFF. In nucleotides, the CDR3 is TGCGCCAGCAGCCGCGGACAGGGCAGGAATGAAAAACTGTTTTTT.

This clonotype has a handful of counts. A read error may explain this, as a much larger clone is one base away. The genes are TRBV4-3 and TRBJ2-5; TRBD2 might be the D (6 bases). The end of the DNA is better explained by TRBJ2-1, so the J call may be wrong. This CDR3 has 14 residues. Germline lookup yields CDR1 LGHNA and CDR2 YSLEER. DNA for the CDR3: TGCGCCAGCAGCCAAGATATTGGGGGGAAGACCCAGTTCTTC. Protein product: CASSQDIGGKTQFF.

This rearrangement joins TRBV7-9 to TRBJ1-4; D uncertain. Trimming took off 5 bases at V and 10 bases at J, with 17 bases between the two ends. The V gene's germline CDR1 is SEHNR and CDR2 FQNEAQ (reference sequence). This CDR3 has 14 amino acids. In DNA, the CDR3 is TGTGCCAGCAGCCCGGGGAGGGATGTAGGAAAACTGTTTTTT. It yields the protein CASSPGRDVGKLFF.

The CDR3 bases are TGCGCCAGCAGCTTGGACGGGGGTGAAAAACTGTTTTTT. Amino acids: CASSLDGGEKLFF. V usage is TRBV5-1 and J usage is TRBJ1-4; D may be TRBD1 (5 bases). The V end was cut by 0 bases, the J end by 7 bases, with 7 bases between. CDR3 length: 13 amino acids. Germline CDR1 reads SGHRS; CDR2 reads YFSETQ.

This clonotype was picked up a small number of times. The rearrangement joins TRBV6-1 to TRBJ2-7; 10 bases match TRBD2. V lost 6 bases to trimming and J lost 4 bases; unmatched junction nucleotides: 15. CDR3 length: 17 residues. The germline gives CDR1 MNHNS, CDR2 SASEGT. The CDR3 is CASRGKGLAGAWYEQYF. Written as DNA, the CDR3 is TGTGCCAGCAGAGGAAAGGGGCTAGCGGGAGCTTGGTACGAGCAGTACTTC.

The V call is TRBV12-3 or TRBV12-4, the J call TRBJ2-1; D unclear. The CDR3 totals 17 residues. Trimming removed 2 bases at V and 12 bases at J, with 26 bases between. The CDR3 nucleotides read TGTGCCAGCAGTTTACTCGGCTATCGGAAAGATACAATGAGGCAGTTCTTC. Amino acids: CASSLLGYRKDTMRQFF.

This chain links TRBV2 with TRBJ1-4, with 7 positions matching TRBD1. The CDR3 is 13 residues long. Trimming cost V 6 bases and J 14 bases; bases outside gene matches: 12. Germline CDR1 is SNHLY and CDR2 is FYNNEI. In DNA form, the CDR3 reads TGTGCCAGCAGCCTACGACAGGGTTTTAGCCTGTTTTTT. This codes for CASSLRQGFSLFF. The full variable domain, rest sourced from reference TRBV2 and TRBJ1-4, is EPEVTQTPSHQVTQMGQEVILRCVPISNHLYFYWYRQILGQKVEFLVSFYNNEISEKSEIFDDQFSVERPDGSNFTLKIRSTKLEDSAMYFCASSLRQGFSLFFGSGTQLSVL.

This chain uses TRBV7-2 with TRBJ2-3; D gene unclear. This CDR3 contains 15 residues. In germline, CDR1 is SGHTA, CDR2 FQGNSA. V shed 1 base and J shed 2 bases, with 10 bases lying between them. CDR3 in DNA: TGTGCCAGCAGCTTAGTTCAAGGGTACACAGATACGCAGTATTTT. Translated: CASSLVQGYTDTQYF.

This clonotype has a handful of counts. The chain is built from TRBV12-3 or TRBV12-4 and TRBJ1-1, with 7 bases aligning to TRBD1. The V and J ends lost 5 bases and 1 base, in that order; junction bases with no gene match: 10. The CDR3 totals 16 residues. CDR3 nucleotides: TGTGCCAGCAGTCAGAGAAGACAGGGCAAGAACACTGAAGCTTTCTTT. Translation gives CASSQRRQGKNTEAFF.

The chain combines TRBV16 with TRBJ1-1; D not certain. Germline values: CDR1 KGHSY, CDR2 FQNENV. The germline V and J ends were trimmed by 1 base and 0 bases, with 6 bases remaining between them. The CDR3 consists of 14 residues. DNA for the CDR3: TGTGCCAGCAGCCAATTCGCAGTGAACACTGAAGCTTTCTTT. It specifies CASSQFAVNTEAFF.

This sequence joins TRBV5-1 and TRBJ1-4, with a tentative D call TRBD1 (5 bases). The V gene's germline CDR1 is SGHRS and CDR2 YFSETQ. The CDR3 is made up of 14 amino acids. Trimming removed 3 bases at V and 4 bases at J, with 10 bases between. The CDR3 sequence: CASSSGRINEKLFF. Here the CDR3 DNA reads TGCGCCAGCAGCTCGGGACGGATTAATGAAAAACTGTTTTTT. Combining the CDR3 with reference TRBV5-1 and TRBJ1-4 gives the whole variable domain KAGVTQTPRYLIKTRGQQVTLSCSPISGHRSVSWYQQTPGQGLQFLFEYFSETQRNKGNFPGRFSGRQFSNSRSEMNVSTLELGDSALYLCASSSGRINEKLFFGSGTQLSVL.

J is TRBJ1-4 and V is TRBV9, with D uncertain. The CDR3 totals 14 residues. The V end lost 3 bases, the J end lost 4 bases, and 10 bases lay between the germline ends. Germline assignment: CDR1 SGDLS and CDR2 YYNGEE. The CDR3 loop is CASSASNSNEKLFF. As DNA, the CDR3 is TGTGCCAGCAGCGCCAGTAACAGTAATGAAAAACTGTTTTTT.